These 2 T cell receptor beta chains share one sample of origin, sequenced in a study of T-cell reconstitution after alpha-beta-depleted transplantation in children. For TCRbeta, the library was prepared with unique molecular identifiers. TCRdb ran MiXCR on the PCR reads and lists one entry per CDR3 protein. The sample has around 100,000 distinct CDR3 sequences, about 7.5% seen once. The specimen comprised PBMCs, sampled before TCRalphabeta/CD19-depleted stem cell transplant. These receptors were collected from a boy between 2 and 10 years old with acute lymphoblastic leukemia, due to receive a stem cell transplant.

In DNA, the CDR3 is TGTGCCAGCAGGTCGGGACTAAATGAAGAGACCCAGTACTTC. It encodes CASRSGLNEETQYF. The gene calls are TRBV12-3 or TRBV12-4 and TRBJ2-5; TRBD2 aligns across 7 bases. The J segment lost 3 bases and the V segment lost 6 bases, leaving 7 bases of the junction unmatched. The CDR3 has 14 amino acids.

Details on this clonotype: A much bigger clone sits one base away, suggesting this may be a read error. The V gene is TRBV20-1, the J gene TRBJ1-1; D perhaps matches TRBD1 (6 bases). The CDR3 is made up of 17 amino acids. Germline V gives CDR1 DFQATT, CDR2 SNEGSKA (reference sequence). CDR3 loop: CCARGAGAAFSDTEAFF. The CDR3 coding sequence is TGCTGTGCTAGAGGGGCGGGGGCAGCCTTTTCGGACACTGAAGCTTTCTTT.